This T cell receptor beta chain was captured by sequencing in a study of T cell responses to AZD1222 COVID-19 vaccine. About this clone itself: Antigen: not known.

Study results and caveats: Seropositive status at baseline applied to only five to seven AZD1222 recipients. White British ancestry dominated among donors, who included more females, and clonal diversity was possibly underestimated. Compared with day 0, the breadth and depth of the Spike-specific TCR repertoire rose significantly after two doses of AZD1222.

Trimming took off 6 bases at V and 8 bases at J, with 10 bases between the two ends. The germline V gene encodes CDR1 MNHEY and CDR2 SVGAGI. The CDR3 totals 11 residues. TCRdb's copy holds only in-frame clones and misses some; the assay was immunoSEQ multiplex PCR. This table holds about 140,000 clones, 91% found once. This receptor was obtained from an adult in good health. The rearrangement joins TRBV6-5 to TRBJ1-1; D not certain. This material consisted of peripheral blood, taken on day 0 of AZD1222 vaccination. CDR3 sequence: CASSLNLEAFF. The DNA of the CDR3 is TGTGCCAGCAGCTTAAATCTAGAAGCTTTCTTT.